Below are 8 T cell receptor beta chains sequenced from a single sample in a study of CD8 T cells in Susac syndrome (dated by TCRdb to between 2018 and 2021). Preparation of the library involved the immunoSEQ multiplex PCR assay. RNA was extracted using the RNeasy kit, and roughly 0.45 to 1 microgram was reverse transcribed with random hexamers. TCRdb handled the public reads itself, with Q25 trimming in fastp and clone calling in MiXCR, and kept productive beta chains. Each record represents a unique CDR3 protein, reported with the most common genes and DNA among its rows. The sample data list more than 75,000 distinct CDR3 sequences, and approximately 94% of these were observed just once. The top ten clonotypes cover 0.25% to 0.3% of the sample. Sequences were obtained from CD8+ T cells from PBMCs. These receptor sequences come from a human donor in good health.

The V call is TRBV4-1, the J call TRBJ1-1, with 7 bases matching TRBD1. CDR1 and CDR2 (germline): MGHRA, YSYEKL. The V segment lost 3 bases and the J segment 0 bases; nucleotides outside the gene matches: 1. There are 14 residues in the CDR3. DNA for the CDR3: TGCGCCAGCAGCCAGGGACAGCTGAACACTGAAGCTTTCTTT. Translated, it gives CASSQGQLNTEAFF.

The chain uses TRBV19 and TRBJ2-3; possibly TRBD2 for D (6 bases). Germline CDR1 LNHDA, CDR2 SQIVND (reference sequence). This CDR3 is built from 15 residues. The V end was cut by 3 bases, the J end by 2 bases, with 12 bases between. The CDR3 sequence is CASSIRLATTDTQYF. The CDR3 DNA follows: TGTGCCAGTAGTATCCGGCTAGCGACCACAGATACGCAGTATTTT. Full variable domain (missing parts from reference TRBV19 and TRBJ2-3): DGGITQSPKYLFRKEGQNVTLSCEQNLNHDAMYWYRQDPGQGLRLIYYSQIVNDFQKGDIAEGYSVSREKKESFPLTVTSAQKNPTAFYLCASSIRLATTDTQYFGPGTRLTVL.

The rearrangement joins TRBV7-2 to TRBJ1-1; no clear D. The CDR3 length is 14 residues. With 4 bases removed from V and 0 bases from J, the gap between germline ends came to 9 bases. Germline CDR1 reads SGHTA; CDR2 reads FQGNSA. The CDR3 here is CASSYYPVNTEAFF. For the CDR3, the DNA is TGTGCCAGCAGCTATTATCCGGTGAACACTGAAGCTTTCTTT.

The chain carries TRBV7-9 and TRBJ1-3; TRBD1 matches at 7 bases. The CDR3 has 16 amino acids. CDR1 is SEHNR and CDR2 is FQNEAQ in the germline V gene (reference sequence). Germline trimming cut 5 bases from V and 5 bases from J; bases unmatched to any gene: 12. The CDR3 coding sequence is TGTGCCAGCAGCCCACGACAGGGAAGGTCGCGAAACACCATATATTTT. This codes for CASSPRQGRSRNTIYF. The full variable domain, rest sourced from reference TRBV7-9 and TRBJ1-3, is DTGVSQNPRHKITKRGQNVTFRCDPISEHNRLYWYRQTLGQGPEFLTYFQNEAQLEKSRLLSDRFSAERPKGSFSTLEIQRTEQGDSAMYLCASSPRQGRSRNTIYFGEGSWLTVV.

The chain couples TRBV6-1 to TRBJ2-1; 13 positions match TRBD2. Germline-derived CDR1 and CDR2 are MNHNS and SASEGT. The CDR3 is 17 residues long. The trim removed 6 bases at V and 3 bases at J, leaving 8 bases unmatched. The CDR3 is CASRPGLAGVYYNEQFF. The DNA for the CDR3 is TGTGCCAGCAGACCCGGACTAGCGGGAGTTTACTACAATGAGCAGTTCTTC.

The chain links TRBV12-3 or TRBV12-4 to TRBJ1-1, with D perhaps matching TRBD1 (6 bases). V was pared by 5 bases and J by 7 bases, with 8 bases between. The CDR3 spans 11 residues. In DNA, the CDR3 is TGTGCCAGCAGTGAGACAGGTGAAGCTTTCTTT. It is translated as CASSETGEAFF.

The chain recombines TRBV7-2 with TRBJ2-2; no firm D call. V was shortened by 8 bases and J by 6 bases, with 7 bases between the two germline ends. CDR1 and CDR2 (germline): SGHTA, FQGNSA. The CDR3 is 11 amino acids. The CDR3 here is CASATAGELFF. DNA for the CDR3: TGTGCCAGCGCTACGGCCGGGGAGCTGTTTTTT.

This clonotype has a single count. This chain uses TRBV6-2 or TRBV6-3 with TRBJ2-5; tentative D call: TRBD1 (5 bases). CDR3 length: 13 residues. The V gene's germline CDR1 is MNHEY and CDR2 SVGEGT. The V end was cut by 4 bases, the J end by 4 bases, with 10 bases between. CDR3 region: CASSLPTGETQYF. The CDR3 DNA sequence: TGTGCCAGCAGTTTGCCCACAGGAGAGACCCAGTACTTC.